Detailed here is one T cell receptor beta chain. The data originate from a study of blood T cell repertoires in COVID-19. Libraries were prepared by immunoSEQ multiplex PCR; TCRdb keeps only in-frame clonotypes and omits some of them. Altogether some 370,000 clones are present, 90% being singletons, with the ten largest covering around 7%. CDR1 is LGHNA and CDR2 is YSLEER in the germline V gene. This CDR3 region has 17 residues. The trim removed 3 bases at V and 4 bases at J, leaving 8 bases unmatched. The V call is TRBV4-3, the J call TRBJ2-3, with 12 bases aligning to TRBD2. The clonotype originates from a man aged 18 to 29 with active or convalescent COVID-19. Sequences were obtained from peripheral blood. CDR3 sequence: CASSHDPTSGSSDTQYF. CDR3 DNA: TGCGCCAGCAGCCATGATCCGACTAGCGGGAGCTCAGATACGCAGTATTTT.